This T cell receptor (beta chain) derives from a study of read filtering for tumor transcriptome and immune sequencing. About the study: DNase treatment preceded whole-transcriptome library preparation. Per sample, TCR-region reads ranged about 4.05 to 10.27 million by IR-seq, 85 to 1273 by RNA-seq.

This clonotype has ten or more counts. Its antigen remains unknown. This library used about 360 ng RNA and molecular barcoded adaptors spanning alpha/delta and beta/gamma chains. A single record per CDR3 protein comes from TCRdb applying MiXCR to the reads. Of roughly 38,000 distinct CDR3 sequences listed, roughly an eighth are singletons. CDR1 is MNHEY and CDR2 is SMNVEV in the germline V gene (reference sequence). Trimming took 6 bases from V and 3 from J, leaving 16 bases between them. The CDR3 runs to 15 residues. Study-wide results and limits: Sorted CD138-negative bone marrow cells were not purified T cells.

This chain links TRBV27 with TRBJ2-3; D possibly corresponds to TRBD1 (6 bases). This sequence originates from a donor at least 40 years old with multiple myeloma. The sequencing sample was made of a population of CD138-negative cells sorted from bone marrow. CDR3 region: CASSPGTYPTDTQYF. As DNA, the CDR3 is TGTGCCAGCAGCCCCGGGACATACCCGACAGATACGCAGTATTTT.